This note documents a single TCR beta chain sequence. The antigen is unknown. Following autologous stem cell transplantation, relapse occurred in every patient, and exposure to brentuximab vedotin varied. V was pared by 1 base and J by 1 base, with 9 bases of the junction left unmatched. Germline assignment: CDR1 MGHDK and CDR2 SYGVNS. The CDR3 runs to 18 residues. Only in-frame clones appear in the TCRdb table, and some are missing; sequencing was by immunoSEQ multiplex PCR. The sample includes tens of thousands of clones, about two thirds of them seen just once. These data are taken from a study of PD-1 blockade in classical Hodgkin lymphoma. General observations from the study: Nothing has yet pinned down what causes the repertoire differences, possibly disease activity or prior therapy.

This chain joins TRBV25-1 and TRBJ2-2, with TRBD2 identical over 7 bases. The sample here was peripheral blood mononuclear cells (PBMCs), taken at baseline. This TCR came from a human donor with classical Hodgkin lymphoma. This chain's CDR3 is CASSELPSGTKNTGELFF. The DNA for the CDR3 is TGTGCCAGCAGTGAATTGCCCTCAGGGACTAAGAACACCGGGGAGCTGTTTTTT. The full variable domain, in which reference TRBV25-1 and TRBJ2-2 provide the parts outside the CDR3, is EADIYQTPRYLVIGTGKKITLECSQTMGHDKMYWYQQDPGMELHLIHYSYGVNSTEKGDLSSESTVSRIRTEHFPLTLESARPSHTSQYLCASSELPSGTKNTGELFFGEGSRLTVL.